Listed below are T cell receptor beta chains from one sample, sequenced in a study of early T cells in non-severe SARS-CoV-2 infection. Each CDR3 protein is one row after TCRdb ran MiXCR on the 5' RACE reads. The sample contains 75,000 to 100,000 distinct CDR3 sequences, over 12% of which appear only once. Sequencing used whole blood. Receptors originate from an adult who was a healthcare worker with PCR-confirmed SARS-CoV-2 infection or an uninfected control (not recorded which). Both conserved end residues are part of each CDR3. Clone size appears in some rows only: once, few, many, or a class for an expanded clone.

clone size | J gene | V gene | CDR3 protein
NA | TRBJ1-3 | TRBV12-3/TRBV12-4 | CASSLGAPGNTIYF
few | TRBJ1-5 | TRBV29-1 | CSVAYSAPGPQHF
many | TRBJ1-1 | TRBV3-1 | CASSRQLNTEAFF
few | TRBJ1-1 | TRBV29-1 | CSVEGEMNTEAFF
NA | TRBJ2-1 | TRBV27 | CASSPSTSGGYNEQFF
NA | TRBJ2-3 | TRBV25-1 | CASSDPGGPSQYF
NA | TRBJ1-1 | TRBV27 | CASRRGPGTEAFF
many | TRBJ2-2 | TRBV5-1 | CASSTGQRNTGELFF
NA | TRBJ2-3 | TRBV15 | CATSPGLSTDTQYF
NA | TRBJ2-3 | TRBV12-3/TRBV12-4 | CASNNQRGGWVDTQYF
many | TRBJ1-1 | TRBV18 | CASSPAGLNTEAFF
NA | TRBJ2-3 | TRBV5-1 | CASSSSPALTDTQYF
NA | TRBJ1-6 | TRBV28 | CASSLGQGNNSPLHF
NA | TRBJ1-1 | TRBV29-1 | CSVEDRRGTEAFF
many | TRBJ1-2 | TRBV6-6 | CASSYAQHYGYTF
once | TRBJ2-5 | TRBV5-1 | CASSVPRTGQETQYF
NA | TRBJ1-1 | TRBV27 | CASSLFAGSEAFF
NA | TRBJ2-1 | TRBV7-2 | CASSFILSFPSEQFF
NA | TRBJ1-4 | TRBV28 | CASSVGFQLFF
few | TRBJ2-5 | TRBV19 | CASSISRGRGEKTQYF
few | TRBJ2-2 | TRBV5-6 | CASSLTTNTGELFF
medium-sized | TRBJ1-2 | TRBV12-3/TRBV12-4 | CASSLDRISFHTF
few | TRBJ1-1 | TRBV18 | CASSPRTGTMNTEAFF
NA | TRBJ2-3 | TRBV18 | CASSHSSTDTQYF
few | TRBJ2-1 | TRBV10-1 | CASSPGLAVNEQFF
many | TRBJ2-3 | TRBV7-9 | CASSTQGISTDTQYF
few | TRBJ2-3 | TRBV7-6 | CASSLWENTQYF
few | TRBJ1-3 | TRBV3-1 | CASSQDRSSGNTIYF
many | TRBJ2-1 | TRBV3-1 | CASSPQLAGGRVNEQFF
NA | TRBJ2-3 | TRBV20-1 | CSARDPQITDTQYF
few | TRBJ1-4 | TRBV18 | CASSLTIEGQGGEKLFF
NA | TRBJ1-2 | TRBV6-5 | CASSTPTGRNYGYTF
NA | TRBJ2-1 | TRBV4-1 | CASSQVIFGTGANNEQFF